This T cell receptor beta chain is from a study of T cell responses to AZD1222 COVID-19 vaccine. Study-level points and caveats: It should be noted that donors were predominantly white British and more often female, and clonal diversity was possibly underestimated. Spike-specific TCR breadth and depth went up after people got two AZD1222 doses.

A note on this clone: Its antigen is still unknown.

Between the trimmed V and J ends, which lost 5 bases and 5 bases, there was a span of 24 bases. Germline CDR1 reads WNHNN; CDR2 reads SYGVQD (reference sequence). This CDR3 contains 17 residues. The table came from immunoSEQ multiplex PCR; TCRdb's copy has only in-frame clones and leaves some out. The sample includes 90,000 to 120,000 clones, approximately 86% of them seen just once. This receptor was identified in an adult in good health. The gene calls are TRBV10-1 and TRBJ2-5, with D possibly called TRBD1 or TRBD2 (5 bases each). Here the sequenced sample was peripheral blood, taken on day 0 of AZD1222 vaccination. The CDR3 nucleotides are TGCGCCAGCAGTCCCCTGGTGGCAGCTCCCGAGGGGGAGACCCAGTACTTC. Residues: CASSPLVAAPEGETQYF.